This is a list of T cell receptor beta chains from one sample in a study of identical twins' blood T cells. MiXCR, run by TCRdb on the 5' RACE reads, gives a single entry per CDR3 protein. The data hold around 380,000 distinct CDR3 sequences, with around 30% observed a single time. The sequencing sample was made of PBMCs. These receptors all come from a woman between 18 and 50 years old in good health. Each CDR3 is given with its conserved first and last residue. A D gene is named only where the DNA matches it firmly. Clone size is given for some rows only: seen once, a few or many times, or a class if the clone is expanded.

V gene: TRBV6-1; clone size: many; D gene: TRBD1; CDR3 length: 15; J gene: TRBJ1-1; CDR3 protein: CASRTGGSGDTEAFF; CDR3 DNA: TGTGCCAGCAGGACAGGGGGCTCAGGGGACACTGAAGCTTTCTTT
V gene: TRBV6-1; clone size: -; D gene: -; CDR3 length: 14; J gene: TRBJ1-5; CDR3 protein: CASGVEGLSQPQHF; CDR3 DNA: TGTGCCAGCGGTGTTGAGGGACTGAGTCAGCCCCAGCATTTT
V gene: TRBV10-3; clone size: -; D gene: -; CDR3 length: 16; J gene: TRBJ2-6; CDR3 protein: CAISDIRGSGANVLTF; CDR3 DNA: TGTGCCATCAGTGACATCAGGGGCTCTGGGGCCAACGTCCTGACTTTC
V gene: TRBV10-3; clone size: few; D gene: TRBD1; CDR3 length: 13; J gene: TRBJ2-1; CDR3 protein: CAIGRQGDGEQFF; CDR3 DNA: TGTGCCATCGGGCGTCAGGGGGATGGTGAGCAGTTCTTC
V gene: TRBV29-1; clone size: -; D gene: TRBD1; CDR3 length: 13; J gene: TRBJ1-3; CDR3 protein: CSVSGTDGNTIYF; CDR3 DNA: TGCAGCGTTTCCGGGACAGATGGAAACACCATATATTTT
V gene: TRBV27; clone size: many; D gene: -; CDR3 length: 14; J gene: TRBJ2-2; CDR3 protein: CASSLDANTGELFF; CDR3 DNA: TGTGCCAGCAGTTTGGATGCGAACACCGGGGAGCTGTTTTTT
V gene: TRBV6-2/TRBV6-3; clone size: many; D gene: -; CDR3 length: 12; J gene: TRBJ2-1; CDR3 protein: CASGLNRNEQFF; CDR3 DNA: TGTGCCAGCGGACTCAACCGAAATGAGCAGTTCTTC
V gene: TRBV9; clone size: -; D gene: -; CDR3 length: 14; J gene: TRBJ1-1; CDR3 protein: CASSATAGYTEAFF; CDR3 DNA: TGTGCCAGCAGCGCCACAGCGGGCTACACTGAAGCTTTCTTT
V gene: TRBV2; clone size: -; D gene: -; CDR3 length: 14; J gene: TRBJ2-3; CDR3 protein: CASRFGRSADTQYF; CDR3 DNA: TGTGCCAGCAGGTTCGGGAGAAGCGCAGATACGCAGTATTTT
V gene: TRBV7-9; clone size: -; D gene: -; CDR3 length: 11; J gene: TRBJ2-7; CDR3 protein: CASSLAGPHVF; CDR3 DNA: TGTGCCAGCAGCTTAGCAGGGCCGCATGTGTTC
V gene: TRBV19; clone size: few; D gene: -; CDR3 length: 14; J gene: TRBJ1-1; CDR3 protein: CASSFSVWGTEAFF; CDR3 DNA: TGTGCCAGTAGTTTTTCGGTGTGGGGGACTGAAGCTTTCTTT
V gene: TRBV7-6; clone size: -; D gene: -; CDR3 length: 12; J gene: TRBJ2-3; CDR3 protein: CASSPSPNTQYF; CDR3 DNA: TGTGCCAGCAGTCCCTCACCCAATACGCAGTATTTT
V gene: TRBV3-1; clone size: many; D gene: TRBD2; CDR3 length: 14; J gene: TRBJ2-2; CDR3 protein: CASRTSGTTGELFF; CDR3 DNA: TGTGCCAGCAGGACTAGCGGGACCACCGGGGAGCTGTTTTTT
V gene: TRBV20-1; clone size: -; D gene: -; CDR3 length: 15; J gene: TRBJ2-5; CDR3 protein: CSARDIKGNQETQYF; CDR3 DNA: TGCAGTGCTAGAGATATAAAGGGAAACCAAGAGACCCAGTACTTC
V gene: TRBV5-1; clone size: -; D gene: TRBD2; CDR3 length: 13; J gene: TRBJ2-3; CDR3 protein: CASSSTSADTQYF; CDR3 DNA: TGCGCCAGCAGCTCGACTAGCGCAGATACGCAGTATTTT
V gene: TRBV30; clone size: -; D gene: -; CDR3 length: 12; J gene: TRBJ1-1; CDR3 protein: CAWGRGWKEAFF; CDR3 DNA: TGTGCCTGGGGACGGGGGTGGAAAGAAGCTTTCTTT
V gene: TRBV19; clone size: -; D gene: TRBD1; CDR3 length: 15; J gene: TRBJ1-1; CDR3 protein: CASSRTGGSNTEAFF; CDR3 DNA: TGTGCCAGTAGCAGGACAGGGGGCTCGAACACTGAAGCTTTCTTT
V gene: TRBV9; clone size: -; D gene: -; CDR3 length: 13; J gene: TRBJ2-5; CDR3 protein: CASSNDQKETQYF; CDR3 DNA: TGTGCCAGTTCCAACGACCAGAAAGAGACCCAGTACTTC
V gene: TRBV9; clone size: many; D gene: -; CDR3 length: 17; J gene: TRBJ1-3; CDR3 protein: CASSPGLQANSGNTIYF; CDR3 DNA: TGTGCCAGCAGCCCGGGACTACAGGCCAACTCTGGAAACACCATATATTTT
V gene: TRBV6-2/TRBV6-3; clone size: -; D gene: -; CDR3 length: 13; J gene: TRBJ1-1; CDR3 protein: CAGQDSLNTEAFF; CDR3 DNA: TGTGCCGGCCAAGACAGCCTGAACACTGAAGCTTTCTTT
V gene: TRBV7-7; clone size: -; D gene: -; CDR3 length: 12; J gene: TRBJ2-2; CDR3 protein: CASQGFGGELFF; CDR3 DNA: TGTGCCAGCCAGGGTTTTGGCGGGGAGCTGTTTTTT
V gene: TRBV9; clone size: -; D gene: -; CDR3 length: 14; J gene: TRBJ1-1; CDR3 protein: CASSVGGRNTEAFF; CDR3 DNA: TGTGCCAGCAGCGTAGGGGGGCGGAACACTGAAGCTTTCTTT
V gene: TRBV20-1; clone size: many; D gene: -; CDR3 length: 12; J gene: TRBJ2-7; CDR3 protein: CSAKMRDYEQYF; CDR3 DNA: TGCAGTGCTAAAATGCGGGACTACGAGCAGTACTTC
V gene: TRBV5-1; clone size: few; D gene: -; CDR3 length: 14; J gene: TRBJ1-1; CDR3 protein: CASSYEGWSTEAFF; CDR3 DNA: TGCGCCAGCAGCTACGAGGGGTGGAGCACTGAAGCTTTCTTT
V gene: TRBV29-1; clone size: -; D gene: -; CDR3 length: 15; J gene: TRBJ2-7; CDR3 protein: CSVDSPGLAAHEQYF; CDR3 DNA: TGCAGCGTTGACTCGCCGGGACTCGCGGCCCACGAGCAGTACTTC
V gene: TRBV5-6; clone size: few; D gene: -; CDR3 length: 15; J gene: TRBJ1-6; CDR3 protein: CASSLAGRSNSPLHF; CDR3 DNA: TGTGCCAGCAGCTTGGCGGGACGGAGCAATTCACCCCTCCACTTT
V gene: TRBV7-2; clone size: few; D gene: -; CDR3 length: 15; J gene: TRBJ1-3; CDR3 protein: CASSPHRLSGNTIYF; CDR3 DNA: TGTGCCAGCAGCCCTCATCGTCTCTCTGGAAACACCATATATTTT
V gene: TRBV20-1; clone size: -; D gene: -; CDR3 length: 14; J gene: TRBJ1-2; CDR3 protein: CSARDQSRLYGYTF; CDR3 DNA: TGCAGTGCTAGAGATCAGAGCCGTTTATATGGCTACACCTTC
V gene: TRBV3-1; clone size: -; D gene: -; CDR3 length: 13; J gene: TRBJ2-3; CDR3 protein: CASSQALTGTQYF; CDR3 DNA: TGTGCCAGCAGCCAAGCCCTCACAGGTACGCAGTATTTT
V gene: TRBV30; clone size: -; D gene: -; CDR3 length: 15; J gene: TRBJ2-3; CDR3 protein: CAWSVTGAVTDTQYF; CDR3 DNA: TGTGCCTGGAGTGTGACGGGAGCAGTCACAGATACGCAGTATTTT
V gene: TRBV20-1; clone size: few; D gene: -; CDR3 length: 13; J gene: TRBJ1-5; CDR3 protein: CSAREGGYQPQHF; CDR3 DNA: TGCAGTGCTAGAGAGGGGGGGTATCAGCCCCAGCATTTT
V gene: TRBV2; clone size: few; D gene: TRBD1; CDR3 length: 16; J gene: TRBJ1-3; CDR3 protein: CASSELFGTEGNTIYF; CDR3 DNA: TGTGCCAGCAGTGAATTGTTCGGGACAGAAGGAAACACCATATATTTT
V gene: TRBV25-1; clone size: few; D gene: TRBD1; CDR3 length: 17; J gene: TRBJ1-1; CDR3 protein: CASSEYRGDRPPRGAFF; CDR3 DNA: TGTGCCAGCAGTGAATATCGGGGGGACAGACCTCCGCGGGGAGCTTTCTTT
V gene: TRBV3-1; clone size: -; D gene: -; CDR3 length: 14; J gene: TRBJ1-1; CDR3 protein: CASSQQQRNTEAFF; CDR3 DNA: TGTGCCAGCAGCCAGCAACAGAGGAACACTGAAGCTTTCTTT
V gene: TRBV3-1; clone size: -; D gene: -; CDR3 length: 16; J gene: TRBJ1-3; CDR3 protein: CASSQNGQGTGNTIYF; CDR3 DNA: TGTGCCAGCAGCCAAAATGGCCAAGGCACTGGAAACACCATATATTTT
V gene: TRBV10-3; clone size: -; D gene: TRBD1; CDR3 length: 16; J gene: TRBJ2-5; CDR3 protein: CAISEWGQGMSETQYF; CDR3 DNA: TGTGCCATCAGTGAATGGGGACAGGGGATGAGCGAGACCCAGTACTTC
V gene: TRBV29-1; clone size: -; D gene: -; CDR3 length: 12; J gene: TRBJ1-2; CDR3 protein: CSVGITWGGYTF; CDR3 DNA: TGCAGCGTTGGAATAACCTGGGGCGGCTACACCTTC
V gene: TRBV29-1; clone size: few; D gene: -; CDR3 length: 12; J gene: TRBJ2-3; CDR3 protein: CSVEGQTDTQYF; CDR3 DNA: TGCAGCGTTGAAGGACAGACAGATACGCAGTATTTT
V gene: TRBV7-2; clone size: -; D gene: -; CDR3 length: 16; J gene: TRBJ1-1; CDR3 protein: CASSLQGPMMNTEAFF; CDR3 DNA: TGTGCCAGCAGCTTGCAGGGGCCCATGATGAACACTGAAGCTTTCTTT
V gene: TRBV20-1; clone size: -; D gene: -; CDR3 length: 14; J gene: TRBJ2-7; CDR3 protein: CSARAYRDSYEQYF; CDR3 DNA: TGCAGTGCTAGAGCCTACAGGGACTCCTACGAGCAGTACTTC